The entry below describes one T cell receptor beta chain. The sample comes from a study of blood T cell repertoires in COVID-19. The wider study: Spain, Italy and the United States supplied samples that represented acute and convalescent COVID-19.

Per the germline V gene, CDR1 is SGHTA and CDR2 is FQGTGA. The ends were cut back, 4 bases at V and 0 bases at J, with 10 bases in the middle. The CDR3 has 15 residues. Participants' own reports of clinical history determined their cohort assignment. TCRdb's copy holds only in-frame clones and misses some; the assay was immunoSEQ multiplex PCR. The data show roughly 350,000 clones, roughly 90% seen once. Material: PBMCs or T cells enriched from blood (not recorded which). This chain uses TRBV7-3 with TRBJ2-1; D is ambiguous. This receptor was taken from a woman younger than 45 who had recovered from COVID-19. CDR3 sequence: CASSSVPSSYNEQFF. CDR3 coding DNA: TGTGCCAGCAGCTCGGTACCGAGCTCCTACAATGAGCAGTTCTTC.